This T cell receptor (beta chain) was captured by sequencing in a study of vaccination and CD4 T cells after COVID-19. Turning to the study itself: Six males and four females constituted the convalescent cohort, two of whom were Hispanic.

The time point denotes: late sampling 161 to 241 days after vaccination in three convalescent patients. This CDR3 is built from 17 residues. Germline CDR1 MNHEY, CDR2 SVGAGI. The J segment lost 6 bases and the V segment lost 2 bases, leaving 11 bases of the junction unmatched. Study conclusions and caveats: Spike mono-reactive status applied to 304 of 307 vaccine-specific clones in convalescent patients.

MiXCR, run by TCRdb on the PCR reads, gives a single entry per CDR3 protein. The data show 31,000 or so distinct CDR3 sequences, more than 40% seen once. As for this clonotype: Its antigen is not identified.

This receptor was taken from a human donor who had recovered from COVID-19. V and J are TRBV6-5 and TRBJ2-1, with 9 positions matching TRBD2. Source: CD4+ T cells from blood, taken about 7 months after SARS-CoV-2 vaccination. The CDR3: CASSYDYAGGPSNEQFF. CDR3 sequence (DNA): TGTGCCAGCAGTTACGATTATGCGGGAGGGCCCAGCAATGAGCAGTTCTTC.